One TCR beta chain is described in this entry. The sample belongs to a study of blood T cell repertoires in COVID-19. At the level of the study: In each case, the material was cDNA or gDNA derived from T cells, B-cell-depleted T cells, or PBMCs.

Followed longitudinally, the Seattle patients had been enrolled during active infection. Measured with immunoSEQ multiplex PCR; TCRdb has only the in-frame clones, and not every one. This table has roughly 400,000 clones, over 75% appearing once. The CDR3 spans 14 residues. From germline, CDR1 is MNHEY and CDR2 SMNVEV (reference sequence). With 2 bases clipped from V and 9 bases from J, the junction kept 7 bases outside the gene matches. The sequencing sample was made of peripheral blood. The V gene is TRBV27, the J gene TRBJ1-5; 7 bases fit TRBD1. This TCR came from a woman aged 55-75 years with COVID-19, enrolled during active disease. The CDR3 protein is CASSLGQGVSPQHF. CDR3 DNA sequence: TGTGCCAGCAGTTTAGGGCAGGGGGTATCGCCCCAGCATTTT.